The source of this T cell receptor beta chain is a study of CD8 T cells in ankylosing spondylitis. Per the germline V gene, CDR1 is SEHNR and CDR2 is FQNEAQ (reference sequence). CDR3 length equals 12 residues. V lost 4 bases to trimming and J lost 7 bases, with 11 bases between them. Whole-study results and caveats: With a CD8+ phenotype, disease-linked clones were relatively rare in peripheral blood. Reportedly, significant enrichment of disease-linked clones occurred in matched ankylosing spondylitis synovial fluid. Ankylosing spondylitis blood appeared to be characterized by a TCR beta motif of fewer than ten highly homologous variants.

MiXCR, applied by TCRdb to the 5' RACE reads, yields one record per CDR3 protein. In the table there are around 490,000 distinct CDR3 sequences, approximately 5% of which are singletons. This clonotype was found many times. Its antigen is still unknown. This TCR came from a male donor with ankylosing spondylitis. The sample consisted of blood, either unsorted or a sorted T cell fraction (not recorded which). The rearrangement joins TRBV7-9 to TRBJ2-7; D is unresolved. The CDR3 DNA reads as TGTGCCAGCAGCTCAATCCGAGGAGAGCAGTACTTC. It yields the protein CASSSIRGEQYF.